This T cell receptor beta chain was recorded in a study of Ad26.COV2.S vaccination and SARS-CoV-2 variants. The ends were cut back, 0 bases at V and 8 bases at J, with 6 bases in the middle. There are 13 residues in the CDR3. Germline CDR1 SGHNT, CDR2 YYREEE (reference sequence). TCRdb's copy holds only in-frame clones and misses some; the assay was immunoSEQ multiplex PCR. Of roughly 350,000 clones in the sample, 87% are singletons; the top ten hold around 3.7%. Documented treatment: about 20 received Ad26.COV2.S at low or high dose, single or two shots; 5 received placebo; per-sample allocation not given. Repertoires come from day 63 after the first vaccine or placebo injection.

The source material was peripheral blood, sampled in a trial of Ad26.COV2.S vaccine versus placebo. This receptor was taken from a person aged 18-60 years who received the Ad26.COV2.S COVID-19 vaccine or a placebo. The chain links TRBV5-4 to TRBJ1-6, with no clear D. The CDR3 DNA is TGTGCCAGCAGCTTGGGCCTGGATTCACCCCTCCACTTT. Its protein product is CASSLGLDSPLHF.